The clone carrying this T cell receptor beta chain was observed at least ten times. Antigen unknown. V lost 2 bases, J lost 2 bases, and 4 bases stayed unmatched. Germline loops: CDR1 MNHEY, CDR2 SMNVEV (reference sequence). CDR3 length: 15 amino acids. The CDR3 regions of TCR beta were amplified from RNA transcripts. HTBI primers drove first-round RT-PCR of the TCR CDR3. TCRdb re-called the multiplex PCR reads through MiXCR, storing one row per CDR3 protein. The data hold a few hundred thousand distinct CDR3 sequences, with approximately 15% observed a single time. The sample comes from a study of T cells in Graves' hyperthyroidism and ophthalmopathy. Notes on the study in general: Onset of ophthalmopathy came a median approximately 6.8 months after the model predicted it.

The TCR sequence derives from a woman aged 18 to 35 with Graves' hyperthyroidism. What was sequenced was blood. The chain carries TRBV27 and TRBJ2-7; 9 positions agree with TRBD1. Written as DNA, the CDR3 is TGTGCCAGCAGTTTAGAGGACAGGGGTCCCTACGAGCAGTACTTC. Its protein is CASSLEDRGPYEQYF.